This T cell receptor (beta chain) was captured in a study of T cells after somatic rescue of genetic block. Per the germline V gene, CDR1 is MNHEY and CDR2 is SVGAGI. V was clipped by 6 bases and J by 2 bases, with 10 bases between them. This CDR3 spans 14 amino acids. TCRdb keeps only in-frame clones here, not all; method: immunoSEQ multiplex PCR. This table has 110,000 or so clones, around nine tenths appearing once. The rearrangement uses TRBV6-5 and TRBJ2-2; no firm D call. Sequencing was performed on peripheral blood mononuclear cells (PBMCs). The TCR sequence derives from a woman aged 18-29 years. CDR3 nucleotides: TGTGCCAGCAGCCTCACAAGTAACACCGGGGAGCTGTTTTTT. Translated: CASSLTSNTGELFF.